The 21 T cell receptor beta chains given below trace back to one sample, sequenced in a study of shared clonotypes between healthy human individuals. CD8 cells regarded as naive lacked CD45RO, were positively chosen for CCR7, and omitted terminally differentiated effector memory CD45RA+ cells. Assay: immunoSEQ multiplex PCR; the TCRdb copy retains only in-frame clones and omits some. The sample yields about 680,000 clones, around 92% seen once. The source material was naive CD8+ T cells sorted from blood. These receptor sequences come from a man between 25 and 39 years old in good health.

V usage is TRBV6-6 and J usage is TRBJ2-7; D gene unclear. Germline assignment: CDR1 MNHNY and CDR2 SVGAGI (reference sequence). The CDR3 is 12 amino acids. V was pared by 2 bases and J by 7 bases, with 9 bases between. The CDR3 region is CASSYVRGEQYF. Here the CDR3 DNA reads TGTGCCAGCAGTTACGTGCGTGGGGAGCAGTACTTC.

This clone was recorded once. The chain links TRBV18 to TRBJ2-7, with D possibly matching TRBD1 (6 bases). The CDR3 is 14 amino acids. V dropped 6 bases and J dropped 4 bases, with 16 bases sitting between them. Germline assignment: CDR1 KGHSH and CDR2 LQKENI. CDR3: CASSHRDMPYEQYF. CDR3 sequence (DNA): TGTGCCAGCTCCCACAGGGACATGCCTTACGAGCAGTACTTC.

CDR3 in DNA: TGTGCCAGCAGTTTACGGGACAGGGGATACGAGCAGTACTTC. It translates to CASSLRDRGYEQYF. J is TRBJ2-7 and V is TRBV6-5; 10 bases align to TRBD1. CDR1 is MNHEY and CDR2 is SVGAGI in the germline V gene. V shed 4 bases and J 4 bases; nucleotides not matched to a gene: 4. CDR3 length: 14 residues.

The CDR3 loop reads CASSTLLAGRSYNEQFF. In nucleotides, the CDR3 is TGTGCCAGTAGTACATTACTAGCGGGCCGCTCCTACAATGAGCAGTTCTTC. The chain recombines TRBV19 with TRBJ2-1; 9 nucleotides line up with TRBD2. This CDR3 has 17 residues. The V and J ends lost 4 bases and 0 bases, in that order; junction bases with no gene match: 7. Germline assignment: CDR1 LNHDA and CDR2 SQIVND (reference sequence).

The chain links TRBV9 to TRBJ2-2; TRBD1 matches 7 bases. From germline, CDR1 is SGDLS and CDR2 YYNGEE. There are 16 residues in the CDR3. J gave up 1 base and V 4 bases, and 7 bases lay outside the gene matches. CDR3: CASSPPTGRNTGELFF. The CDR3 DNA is TGTGCCAGCAGCCCCCCGACAGGGAGGAACACCGGGGAGCTGTTTTTT.

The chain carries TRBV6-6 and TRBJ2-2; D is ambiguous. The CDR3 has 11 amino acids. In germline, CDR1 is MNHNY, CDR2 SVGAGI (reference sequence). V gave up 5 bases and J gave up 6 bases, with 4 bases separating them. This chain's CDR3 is CASSTSGELFF. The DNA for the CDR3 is TGTGCCAGCAGTACGTCCGGGGAGCTGTTTTTT.

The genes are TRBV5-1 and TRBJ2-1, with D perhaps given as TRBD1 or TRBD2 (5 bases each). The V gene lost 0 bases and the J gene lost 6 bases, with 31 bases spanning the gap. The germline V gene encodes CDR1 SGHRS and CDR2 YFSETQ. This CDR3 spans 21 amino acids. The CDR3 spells CASSLVLRGPSGSGKGNEQFF. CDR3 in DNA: TGCGCCAGCAGCTTGGTCTTACGGGGACCCAGTGGGTCAGGGAAGGGCAATGAGCAGTTCTTC.

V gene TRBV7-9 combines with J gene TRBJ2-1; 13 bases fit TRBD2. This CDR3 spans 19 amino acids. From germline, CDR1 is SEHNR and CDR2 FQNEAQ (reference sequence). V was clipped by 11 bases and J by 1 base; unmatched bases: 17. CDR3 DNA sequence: TGTGCCGCCCTTCCTTTGAGGACTAGCGGGAGCATATCCTACAATGAGCAGTTCTTC. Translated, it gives CAALPLRTSGSISYNEQFF.

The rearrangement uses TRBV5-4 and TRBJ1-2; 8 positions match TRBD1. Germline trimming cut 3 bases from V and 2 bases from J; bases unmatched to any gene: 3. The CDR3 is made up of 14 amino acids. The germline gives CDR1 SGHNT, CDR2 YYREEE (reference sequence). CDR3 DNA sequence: TGTGCCAGCAGCTCTCCAGGGGGCAACTATGGCTACACCTTC. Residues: CASSSPGGNYGYTF. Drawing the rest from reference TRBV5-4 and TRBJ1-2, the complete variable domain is ETGVTQSPTHLIKTRGQQVTLRCSSQSGHNTVSWYQQALGQGPQFIFQYYREEENGRGNFPPRFSGLQFPNYSSELNVNALELDDSALYLCASSSPGGNYGYTFGSGTRLTVV.

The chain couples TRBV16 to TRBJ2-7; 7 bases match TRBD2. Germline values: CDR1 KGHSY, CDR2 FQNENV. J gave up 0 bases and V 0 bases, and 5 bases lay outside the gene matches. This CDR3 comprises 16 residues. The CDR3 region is CASSQSRGDSSYEQYF. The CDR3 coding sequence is TGTGCCAGCAGCCAATCCCGGGGGGATAGCTCCTACGAGCAGTACTTC. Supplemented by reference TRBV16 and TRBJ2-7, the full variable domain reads GEEVAQTPKHLVRGEGQKAKLYCAPIKGHSYVFWYQQVLKNEFKFLISFQNENVFDETGMPKERFSAKCLPNSPCSLEIQATKLEDSAVYFCASSQSRGDSSYEQYFGPGTRLTVT.

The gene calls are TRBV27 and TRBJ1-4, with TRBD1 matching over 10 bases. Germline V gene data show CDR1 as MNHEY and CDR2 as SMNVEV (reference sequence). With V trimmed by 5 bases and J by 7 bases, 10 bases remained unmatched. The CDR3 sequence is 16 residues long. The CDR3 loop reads CASSPTGGALFEKLFF. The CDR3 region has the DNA TGTGCCAGCAGTCCGACAGGGGGCGCGTTGTTTGAAAAACTGTTTTTT.

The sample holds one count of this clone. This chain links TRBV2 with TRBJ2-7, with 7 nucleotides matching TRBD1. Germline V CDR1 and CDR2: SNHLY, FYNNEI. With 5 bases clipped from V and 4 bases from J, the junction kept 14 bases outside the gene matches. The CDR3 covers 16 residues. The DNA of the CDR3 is TGTGCCAGCAGTTTCAGATCGGGACAGCTTTCTTACGAGCAGTACTTC. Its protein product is CASSFRSGQLSYEQYF. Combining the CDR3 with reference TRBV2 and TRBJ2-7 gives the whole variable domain EPEVTQTPSHQVTQMGQEVILRCVPISNHLYFYWYRQILGQKVEFLVSFYNNEISEKSEIFDDQFSVERPDGSNFTLKIRSTKLEDSAMYFCASSFRSGQLSYEQYFGPGTRLTVT.

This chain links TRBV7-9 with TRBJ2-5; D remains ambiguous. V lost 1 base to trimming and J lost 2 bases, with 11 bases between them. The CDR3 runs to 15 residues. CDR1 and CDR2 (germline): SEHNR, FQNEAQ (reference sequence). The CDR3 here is CASSLVPLFQETQYF. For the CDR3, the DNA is TGTGCCAGCAGCTTAGTCCCATTGTTTCAAGAGACCCAGTACTTC.

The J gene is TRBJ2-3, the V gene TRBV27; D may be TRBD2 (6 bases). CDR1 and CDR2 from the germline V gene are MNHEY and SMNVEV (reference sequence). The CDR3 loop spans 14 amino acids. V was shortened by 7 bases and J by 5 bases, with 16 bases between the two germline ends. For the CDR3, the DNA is TGTGCCAGCACCCACGGGGGAGTTGGAGATACGCAGTATTTT. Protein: CASTHGGVGDTQYF.

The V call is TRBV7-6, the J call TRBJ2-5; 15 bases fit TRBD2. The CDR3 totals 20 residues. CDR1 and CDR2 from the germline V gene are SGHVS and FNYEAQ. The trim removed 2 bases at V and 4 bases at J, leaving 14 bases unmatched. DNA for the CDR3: TGTGCCAGCAGCTTATTTGGTGGACTAGCGGGAGGGCCGTCTCGAGAGACCCAGTACTTC. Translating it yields CASSLFGGLAGGPSRETQYF.

DNA for the CDR3: TGTGCCAGCAGCAAAAACCTAAACCGACTCGATCTGCCCTACAATGAGCAGTTCTTC. This translates into CASSKNLNRLDLPYNEQFF. This chain uses TRBV28 with TRBJ2-1; D unclear. In germline, CDR1 is MDHEN, CDR2 SYDVKM. V lost 6 bases and J 2 bases, leaving 26 bases between the germline ends. The CDR3 is 19 amino acids.

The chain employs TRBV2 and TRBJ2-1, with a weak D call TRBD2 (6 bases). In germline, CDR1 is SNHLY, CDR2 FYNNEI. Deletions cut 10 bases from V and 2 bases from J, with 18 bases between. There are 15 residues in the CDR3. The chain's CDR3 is CATRGGSTAYNEQFF. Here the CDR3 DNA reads TGTGCCACCCGGGGAGGTTCGACGGCCTACAATGAGCAGTTCTTC.

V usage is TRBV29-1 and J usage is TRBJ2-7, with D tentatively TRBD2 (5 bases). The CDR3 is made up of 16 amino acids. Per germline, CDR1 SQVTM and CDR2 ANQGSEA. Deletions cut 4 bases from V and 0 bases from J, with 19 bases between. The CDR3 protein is CSVGILRDSSSYEQYF. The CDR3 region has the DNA TGCAGCGTTGGAATCCTCCGGGATTCTTCCTCCTACGAGCAGTACTTC.

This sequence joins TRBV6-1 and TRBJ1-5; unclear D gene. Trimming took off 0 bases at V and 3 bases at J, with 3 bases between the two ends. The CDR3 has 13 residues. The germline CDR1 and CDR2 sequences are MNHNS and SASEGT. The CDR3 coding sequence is TGTGCCAGCAGTGAAGCCGTCAATCAGCCCCAGCATTTT. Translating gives CASSEAVNQPQHF.

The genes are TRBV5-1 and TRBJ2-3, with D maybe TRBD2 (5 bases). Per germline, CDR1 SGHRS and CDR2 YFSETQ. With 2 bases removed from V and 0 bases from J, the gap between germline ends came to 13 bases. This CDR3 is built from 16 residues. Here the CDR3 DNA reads TGCGCCAGCAGCTTTTATACTAGTGAGAGCACAGATACGCAGTATTTT. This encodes CASSFYTSESTDTQYF.

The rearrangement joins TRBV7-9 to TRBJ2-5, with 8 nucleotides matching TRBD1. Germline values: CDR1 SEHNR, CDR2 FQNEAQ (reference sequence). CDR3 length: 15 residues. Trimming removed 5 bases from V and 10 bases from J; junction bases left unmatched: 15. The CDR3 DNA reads TGTGCCAGCAGCCTACGACAGGGGCAGAGCTGGGACCAGTACTTC. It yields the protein CASSLRQGQSWDQYF. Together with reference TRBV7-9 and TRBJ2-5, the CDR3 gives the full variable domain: DTGVSQNPRHKITKRGQNVTFRCDPISEHNRLYWYRQTLGQGPEFLTYFQNEAQLEKSRLLSDRFSAERPKGSFSTLEIQRTEQGDSAMYLCASSLRQGQSWDQYFGPGTRLLVL.